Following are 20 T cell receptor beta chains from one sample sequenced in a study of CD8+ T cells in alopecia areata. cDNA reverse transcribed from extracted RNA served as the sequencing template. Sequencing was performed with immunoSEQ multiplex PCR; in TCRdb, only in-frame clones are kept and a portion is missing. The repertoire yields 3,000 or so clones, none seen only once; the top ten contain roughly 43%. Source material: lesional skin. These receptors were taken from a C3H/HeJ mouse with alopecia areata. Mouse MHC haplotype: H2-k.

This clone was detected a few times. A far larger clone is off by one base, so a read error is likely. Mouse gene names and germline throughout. CDR3 in amino acids: CASRGTGGSDYTF. Incomplete CDR3 DNA: TGTGCCAGCCGTGGGACAGGGGGCTCC. This rearrangement joins TRBV17 to TRBJ1-2, with TRBD1 matching over 11 bases. The read finishes 4 residues shy of the CDR3 end, and the germline J gene is used to complete it. CDR3 length: 13 residues. Germline V gene sequence: CDR1 MNHDT, CDR2 YYDKIL.

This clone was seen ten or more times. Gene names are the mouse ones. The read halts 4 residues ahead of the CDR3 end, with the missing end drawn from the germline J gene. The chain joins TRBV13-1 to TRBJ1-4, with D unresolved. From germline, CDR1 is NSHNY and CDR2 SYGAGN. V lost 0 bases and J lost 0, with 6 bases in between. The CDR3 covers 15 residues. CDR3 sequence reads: CASSDAQLSNERLFF. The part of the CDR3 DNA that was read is TGTGCCAGCAGTGATGCACAGCTTTCCAACGAA.

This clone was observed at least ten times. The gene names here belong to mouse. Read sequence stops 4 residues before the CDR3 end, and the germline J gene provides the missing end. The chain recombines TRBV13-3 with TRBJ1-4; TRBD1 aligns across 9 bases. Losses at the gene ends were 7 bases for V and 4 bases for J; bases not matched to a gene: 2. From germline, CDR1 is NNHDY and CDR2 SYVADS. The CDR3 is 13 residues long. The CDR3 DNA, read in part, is TGTGCCAGCGGGACAGGGAACAACGAA. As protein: CASGTGNNE. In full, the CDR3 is CASGTGNNERLFF.

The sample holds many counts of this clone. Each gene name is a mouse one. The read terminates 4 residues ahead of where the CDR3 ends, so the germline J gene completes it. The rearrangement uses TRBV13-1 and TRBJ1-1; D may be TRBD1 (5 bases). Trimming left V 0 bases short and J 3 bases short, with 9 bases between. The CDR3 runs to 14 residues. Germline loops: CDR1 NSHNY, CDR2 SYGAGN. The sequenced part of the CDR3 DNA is TGTGCCAGCAGTGATGACCAGGGTTACACA. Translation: CASSDDQGYT. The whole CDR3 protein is CASSDDQGYTEVFF.

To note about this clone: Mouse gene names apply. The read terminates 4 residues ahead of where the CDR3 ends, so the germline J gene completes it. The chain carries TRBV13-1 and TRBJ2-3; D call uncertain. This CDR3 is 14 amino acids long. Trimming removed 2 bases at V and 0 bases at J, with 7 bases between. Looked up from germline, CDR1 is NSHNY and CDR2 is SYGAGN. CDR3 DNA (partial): TGTGCCAGCAGTGAGGCTGGCAGTGCAGAA. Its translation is CASSEAGSAE. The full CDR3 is CASSEAGSAETLYF.

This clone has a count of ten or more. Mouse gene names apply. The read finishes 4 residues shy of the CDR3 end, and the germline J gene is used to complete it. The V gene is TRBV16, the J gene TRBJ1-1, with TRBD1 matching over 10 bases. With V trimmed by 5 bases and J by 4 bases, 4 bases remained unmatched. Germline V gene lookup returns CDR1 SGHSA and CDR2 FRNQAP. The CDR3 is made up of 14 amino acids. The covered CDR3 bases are TGTGCAAGCAGCCCGACAGGGGGCGCCACA. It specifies CASSPTGGAT. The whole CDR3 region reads CASSPTGGATEVFF.

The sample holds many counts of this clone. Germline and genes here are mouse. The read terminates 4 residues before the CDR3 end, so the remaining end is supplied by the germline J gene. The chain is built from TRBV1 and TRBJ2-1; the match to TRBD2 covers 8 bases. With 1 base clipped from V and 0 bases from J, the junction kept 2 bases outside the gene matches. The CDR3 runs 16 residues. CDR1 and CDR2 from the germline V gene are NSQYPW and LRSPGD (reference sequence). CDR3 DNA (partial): TGCACCTGCAGTGCAGGGACTGGGCCTAACTATGCT. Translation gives CTCSAGTGPNYA. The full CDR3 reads CTCSAGTGPNYAEQFF.

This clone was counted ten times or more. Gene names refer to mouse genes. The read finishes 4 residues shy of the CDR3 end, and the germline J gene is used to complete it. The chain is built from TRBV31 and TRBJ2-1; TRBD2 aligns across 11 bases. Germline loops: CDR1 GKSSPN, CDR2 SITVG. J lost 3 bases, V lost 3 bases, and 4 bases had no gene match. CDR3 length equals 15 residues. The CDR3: CAWRPDWGGYAEQFF. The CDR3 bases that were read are TGTGCCTGGAGACCTGACTGGGGGGGCTATGCT.

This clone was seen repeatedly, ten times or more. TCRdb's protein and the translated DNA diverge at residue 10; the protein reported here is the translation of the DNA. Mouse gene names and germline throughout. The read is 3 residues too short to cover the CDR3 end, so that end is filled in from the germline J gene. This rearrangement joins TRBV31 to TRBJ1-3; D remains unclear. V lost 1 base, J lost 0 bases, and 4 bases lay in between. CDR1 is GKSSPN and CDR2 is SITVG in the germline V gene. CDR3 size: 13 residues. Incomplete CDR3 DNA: TGTGCCTGGAGTCCCAGTTCTGGAAATACG. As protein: CAWSPSSGNT. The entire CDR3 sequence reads CAWSPSSGNTLYF.

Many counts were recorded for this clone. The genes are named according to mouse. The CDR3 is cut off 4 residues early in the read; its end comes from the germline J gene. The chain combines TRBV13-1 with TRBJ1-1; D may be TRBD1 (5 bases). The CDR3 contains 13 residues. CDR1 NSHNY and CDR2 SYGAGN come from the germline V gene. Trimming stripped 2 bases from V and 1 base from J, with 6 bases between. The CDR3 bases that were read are TGTGCCAGCAGTGACCAGGGAAACACA. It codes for CASSDQGNT. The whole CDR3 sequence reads CASSDQGNTEVFF.

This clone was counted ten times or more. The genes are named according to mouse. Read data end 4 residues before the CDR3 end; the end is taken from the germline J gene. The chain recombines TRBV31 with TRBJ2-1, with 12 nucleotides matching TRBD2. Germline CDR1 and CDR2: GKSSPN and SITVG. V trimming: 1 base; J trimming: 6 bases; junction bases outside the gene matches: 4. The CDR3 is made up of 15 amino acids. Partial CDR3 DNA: TGTGCCTGGAGTCCGGGACTGGGGGGTGGTGCT. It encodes CAWSPGLGGGA. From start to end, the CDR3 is CAWSPGLGGGAEQFF. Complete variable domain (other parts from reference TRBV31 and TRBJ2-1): AQTIHQWPVAEIKAVGSPLSLGCTIKGKSSPNLYWYWQATGGTLQQLFYSITVGQVESVVQLNLSASRPKDDQFILSTEKLLLSHSGFYLCAWSPGLGGGAEQFFGPGTRLTVL.

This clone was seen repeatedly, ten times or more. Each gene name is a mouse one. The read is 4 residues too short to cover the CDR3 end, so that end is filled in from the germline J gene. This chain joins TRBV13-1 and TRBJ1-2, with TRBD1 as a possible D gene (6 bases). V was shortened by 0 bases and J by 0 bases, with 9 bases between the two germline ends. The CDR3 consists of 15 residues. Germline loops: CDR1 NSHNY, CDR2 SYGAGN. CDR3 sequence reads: CASSDGGTTNSDYTF. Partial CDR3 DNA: TGTGCCAGCAGTGATGGGGGGACAACAAACTCC.

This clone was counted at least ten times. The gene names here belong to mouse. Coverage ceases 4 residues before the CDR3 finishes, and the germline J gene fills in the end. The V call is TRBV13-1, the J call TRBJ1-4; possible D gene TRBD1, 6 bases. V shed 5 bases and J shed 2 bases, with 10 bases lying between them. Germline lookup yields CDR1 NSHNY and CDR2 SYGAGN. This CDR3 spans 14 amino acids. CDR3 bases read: TGTGCCAGCAGGTCAGGGACATCCAACGAA. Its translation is CASRSGTSNE. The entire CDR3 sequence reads CASRSGTSNERLFF.

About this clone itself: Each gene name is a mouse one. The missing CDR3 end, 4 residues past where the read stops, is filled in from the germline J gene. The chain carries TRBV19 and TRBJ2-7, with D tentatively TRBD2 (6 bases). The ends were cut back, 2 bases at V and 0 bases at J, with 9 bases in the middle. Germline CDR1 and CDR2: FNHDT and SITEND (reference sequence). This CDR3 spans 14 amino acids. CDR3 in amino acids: CASSIRGVSYEQYF. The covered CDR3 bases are TGTGCCAGCAGTATTCGGGGGGTCTCCTAT.

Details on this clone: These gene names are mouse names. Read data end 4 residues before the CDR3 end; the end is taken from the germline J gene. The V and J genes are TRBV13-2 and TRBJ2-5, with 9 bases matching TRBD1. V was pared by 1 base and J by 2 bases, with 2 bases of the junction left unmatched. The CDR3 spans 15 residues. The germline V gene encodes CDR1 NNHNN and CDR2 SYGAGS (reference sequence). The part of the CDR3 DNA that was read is TGTGCCAGCGGTGATCTGGGACAGGGCCAAGAC. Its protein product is CASGDLGQGQD. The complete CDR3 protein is CASGDLGQGQDTQYF.

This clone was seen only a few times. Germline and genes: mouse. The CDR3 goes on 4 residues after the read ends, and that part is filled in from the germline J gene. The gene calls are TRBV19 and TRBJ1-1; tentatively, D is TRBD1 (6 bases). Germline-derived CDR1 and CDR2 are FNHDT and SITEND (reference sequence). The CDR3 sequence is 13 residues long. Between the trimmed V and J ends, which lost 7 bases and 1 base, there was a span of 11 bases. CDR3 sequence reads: CASSRGWNTEVFF. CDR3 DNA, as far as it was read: TGTGCCAGCTCCAGGGGTTGGAACACA. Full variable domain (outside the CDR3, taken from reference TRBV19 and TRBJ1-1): GGIITQTPKFLIGQEGQKLTLKCQQNFNHDTMYWYRQDSGKGLRLIYYSITENDLQKGDLSEGYDASREKKSSFSLTVTSAQKNEMAVFLCASSRGWNTEVFFGKGTRLTVV.

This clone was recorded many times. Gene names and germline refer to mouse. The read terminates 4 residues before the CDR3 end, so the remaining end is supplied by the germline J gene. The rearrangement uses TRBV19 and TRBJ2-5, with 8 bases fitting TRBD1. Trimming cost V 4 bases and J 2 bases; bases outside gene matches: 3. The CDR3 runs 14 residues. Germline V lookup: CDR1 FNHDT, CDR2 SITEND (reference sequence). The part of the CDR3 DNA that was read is TGTGCCAGCAGTGACAGGGGAGGCCAAGAC. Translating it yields CASSDRGGQD. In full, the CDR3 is CASSDRGGQDTQYF.

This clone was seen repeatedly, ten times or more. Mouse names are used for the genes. CDR3 sequence: CASSFWGSAETLYF. CDR3 bases read: TGTGCCAGCAGCTTTTGGGGGAGTGCAGAA. The chain joins TRBV3 to TRBJ2-3, with D possibly TRBD2 on 6 matching bases. The read is 4 residues too short to cover the CDR3 end, so that end is filled in from the germline J gene. The CDR3 runs to 14 residues. Germline loops: CDR1 SNHLY, CDR2 FYNGKV (reference sequence). V was shortened by 3 bases and J by 0 bases, with 7 bases between the two germline ends.

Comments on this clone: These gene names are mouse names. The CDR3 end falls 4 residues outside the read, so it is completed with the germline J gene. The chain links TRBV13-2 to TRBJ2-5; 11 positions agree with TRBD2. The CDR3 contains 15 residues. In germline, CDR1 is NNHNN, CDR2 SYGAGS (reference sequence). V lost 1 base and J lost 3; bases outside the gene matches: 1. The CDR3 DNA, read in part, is TGTGCCAGCGGTGATCGACTGGGGGGGCAAGAC. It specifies CASGDRLGGQD. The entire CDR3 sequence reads CASGDRLGGQDTQYF.

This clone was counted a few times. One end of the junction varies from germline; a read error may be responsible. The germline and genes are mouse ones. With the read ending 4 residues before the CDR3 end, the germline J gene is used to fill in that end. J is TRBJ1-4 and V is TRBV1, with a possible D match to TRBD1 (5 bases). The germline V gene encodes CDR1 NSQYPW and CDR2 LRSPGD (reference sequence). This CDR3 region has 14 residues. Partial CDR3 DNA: TGCCCCTGCAGTGCAGTCAGGGATAACGAA. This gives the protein CPCSAVRDNE. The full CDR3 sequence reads CPCSAVRDNERLFF.